A selection of T cell receptor beta chains follows, all from one sample in a study of tumor T cells in aggressive B-cell lymphoma. Generated by immunoSEQ multiplex PCR, the TCRdb table keeps only in-frame clones and is missing some. This sample has more than 7,000 clones, with approximately 81% found just once. What was sequenced was tumor tissue. The receptor set was obtained from an adult with diffuse large B cell lymphoma. Each CDR3 is given with its conserved first and last residue. A D gene is named only where the DNA matches it firmly. Size is omitted from some rows. Given values are once, few, many or a class for expanded clones.

cdr3_length	d_call	j_call	v_call	clone_size	cdr3_aa	cdr3_nt
16	NA	TRBJ2-7	TRBV19	few	CASKVPYGETYYEQYF	TGTGCCAGTAAAGTCCCATATGGGGAGACATACTACGAGCAGTACTTC
16	TRBD1	TRBJ2-7	TRBV4-3	once	CASSQAKTGGDYEQYF	TGCGCCAGCAGCCAAGCTAAGACAGGGGGCGACTACGAGCAGTACTTC
16	TRBD2	TRBJ2-2	TRBV4-3	NA	CASSQGTGLAAGELFF	TGCGCCAGCAGCCAAGGTACGGGACTAGCGGCCGGGGAGCTGTTTTTT
13	TRBD1	TRBJ1-5	TRBV2	NA	CASSQTGGEPQHF	TGTGCCAGCAGCCAGACAGGGGGGGAGCCCCAGCATTTT
14	TRBD1	TRBJ1-2	TRBV27	NA	CASSHGDRSYGYTF	TGTGCCAGCAGTCATGGGGACAGATCCTATGGCTACACCTTC
13	NA	TRBJ2-7	TRBV30	NA	CAWSWTASYEQYF	TGTGCCTGGAGTTGGACTGCCTCCTACGAGCAGTACTTC
15	NA	TRBJ1-3	TRBV6-5	few	CASSYSPASGNTIYF	TGTGCCAGCAGTTACTCTCCCGCGTCTGGAAACACCATATATTTT
14	TRBD1	TRBJ2-1	TRBV6-5	NA	CAGSQDRPPPGAFF	TGTGCCGGATCTCAGGACAGGCCCCCTCCGGGTGCGTTCTTC
14	NA	TRBJ1-4	TRBV28	once	CASSLKGANEKLFF	TGTGCCAGCAGTTTGAAGGGGGCTAATGAAAAACTGTTTTTT
14	NA	TRBJ1-2	TRBV7-9	NA	CASSRGQTPGGYTF	TGTGCCAGCAGCCGGGGACAAACCCCCGGAGGCTACACCTTC
15	NA	TRBJ2-1	TRBV7-2	NA	CASSSWVDSQNEQFF	TGTGCCAGCAGCTCCTGGGTGGACAGCCAAAATGAGCAGTTCTTC